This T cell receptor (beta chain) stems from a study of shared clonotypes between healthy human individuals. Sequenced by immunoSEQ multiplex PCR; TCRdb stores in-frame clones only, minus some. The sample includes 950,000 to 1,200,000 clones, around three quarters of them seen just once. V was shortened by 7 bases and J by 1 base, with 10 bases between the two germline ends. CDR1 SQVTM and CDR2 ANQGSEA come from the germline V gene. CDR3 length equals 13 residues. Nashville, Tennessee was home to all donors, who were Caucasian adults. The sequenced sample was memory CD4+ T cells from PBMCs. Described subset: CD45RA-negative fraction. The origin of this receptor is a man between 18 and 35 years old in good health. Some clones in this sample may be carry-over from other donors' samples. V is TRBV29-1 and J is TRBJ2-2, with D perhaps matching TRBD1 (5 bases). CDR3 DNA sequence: TGCAGCGGGGGCGTCCAGAACACCGGGGAGCTGTTTTTT. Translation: CSGGVQNTGELFF.